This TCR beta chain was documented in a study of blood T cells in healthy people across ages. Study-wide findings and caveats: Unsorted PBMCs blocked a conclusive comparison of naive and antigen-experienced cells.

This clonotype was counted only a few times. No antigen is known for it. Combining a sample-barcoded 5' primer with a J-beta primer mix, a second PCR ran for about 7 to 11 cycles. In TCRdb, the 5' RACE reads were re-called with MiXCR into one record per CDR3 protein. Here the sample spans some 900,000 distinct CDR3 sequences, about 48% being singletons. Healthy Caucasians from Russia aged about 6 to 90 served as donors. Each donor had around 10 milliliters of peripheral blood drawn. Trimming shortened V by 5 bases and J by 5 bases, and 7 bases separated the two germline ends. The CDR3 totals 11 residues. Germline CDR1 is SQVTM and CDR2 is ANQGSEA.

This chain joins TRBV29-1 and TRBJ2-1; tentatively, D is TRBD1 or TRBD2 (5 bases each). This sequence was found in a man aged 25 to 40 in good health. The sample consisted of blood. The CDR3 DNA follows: TGCAGCGTTCGGGGACACAATGAGCAGTTCTTC. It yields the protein CSVRGHNEQFF.